This is a list of T cell receptor beta chains from one sample in a study of low-dose radiotherapy and immunotherapy resistance in tumors. TCRdb reprocessed the reads via MiXCR and lists one record per CDR3 protein. The table shows 95,000 to 100,000 distinct CDR3 sequences, with around 20% occurring only once. Material: PBMCs, obtained after low-dose radiotherapy plus immunotherapy. These receptor sequences come from a male donor with prostate cancer. CDR3s include the opening cysteine and the closing phenylalanine or tryptophan.

>TRBV20-1|TRBJ1-4
CSALPDNEKLFF
>TRBV19|TRBJ1-2
CASSSPGRQDSWIRGYTF
>TRBV20-1|TRBJ2-7
CSATRWEGSYEQYF
>TRBV29-1|TRBJ2-5
CSVARDRGGETQYF
>TRBV7-6|TRBJ2-7
CASSWGQGGYEQYF
>TRBV19|TRBJ2-5
CASSELAALPETQYF
>TRBV7-9|TRBJ2-1
CASSLAGGTLNEQFF
>TRBV6-4|TRBJ2-1
CASSEAGDSYNEQFF
>TRBV20-1|TRBJ2-5
CSGTGGGGETQYF
>TRBV20-1|TRBJ1-4
CSARDRADATNEKLFF
>TRBV5-3|TRBJ2-7
CASSRGRGWGEQYF
>TRBV3-1|TRBJ1-1
CASSQRGPGTEAFF
>TRBV5-6|TRBJ2-1
CASSSPGRAEFF
>TRBV30|TRBJ1-1
CAWSGRLNTEAFF
>TRBV5-5|TRBJ1-5
CASSLGLGPNQPQHF
>TRBV4-1|TRBJ1-1
CACSQDPTAMNTEAFF
>TRBV4-2|TRBJ2-2
CASSPRLAGGLAGELFF
>TRBV19|TRBJ2-5
CASSTNRERYQETQYF
>TRBV6-2/TRBV6-3|TRBJ2-7
CASSREAGGYEQYF
>TRBV12-3/TRBV12-4|TRBJ2-4
CASSLVGPRYF
>TRBV30|TRBJ1-2
CAGTGKFNYGYTF
>TRBV11-2|TRBJ1-4
CASSLNSGGREKLFF